Shown below are 32 T cell receptor beta chains from a single sample sequenced in a study of cytomegalovirus exposure and HLA in healthy donors. PCR primers comprised 60 Vbeta and 13 Jbeta primers. Sequenced by immunoSEQ multiplex PCR; TCRdb stores in-frame clones only, minus some. The sample includes about 240,000 clones, approximately 81% of them seen just once. Sequenced input: PBMCs. The source of these receptors is a girl aged 2 to 9 in good health and CMV-seronegative.

This clone has just a few counts. The V and J genes are TRBV21-1 and TRBJ2-5; the table's D call TRBD2 went unverified against the DNA. TRBV21-1 is a pseudogene segment. This CDR3 has 11 residues. The CDR3 bases are TGTGCCAGCACCAAGGGTCGGGAAGCGTACTTC. Translation: CASTKGREAYF.

This clone was seen only a few times. The chain couples TRBV30 to TRBJ2-2; D not resolved. Germline V gives CDR1 GTSNPN, CDR2 SVGIG (reference sequence). The CDR3 sequence is 14 residues long. V was pared by 0 bases and J by 3 bases, with 8 bases between. This CDR3 is CAWSVRVDTGELFF. CDR3 DNA: TGTGCCTGGAGTGTACGAGTAGACACCGGGGAGCTGTTTTTT.

The chain links TRBV19 to TRBJ2-7; 8 nucleotides line up with TRBD1. The germline gives CDR1 LNHDA, CDR2 SQIVND (reference sequence). The trim removed 10 bases at V and 2 bases at J, leaving 10 bases unmatched. The CDR3 contains 14 residues. The CDR3 region has the DNA TGTGCCACTACCCCTGGGACAGGAACCTACGAGCAGTACTTC. Translation gives CATTPGTGTYEQYF.

This clone appeared once. This rearrangement joins TRBV5-1 to TRBJ2-5, with a possible D match to TRBD2 (6 bases). This CDR3 has 13 amino acids. Trimming left V 0 bases short and J 5 bases short, with 8 bases between. Germline V lookup: CDR1 SGHRS, CDR2 YFSETQ. The CDR3, as DNA: TGCGCCAGCAGCTTGGGTCGGGAGGAGACCCAGTACTTC. Amino acid sequence: CASSLGREETQYF.

The V gene is TRBV9, the J gene TRBJ2-3; 10 bases are a match to TRBD2. The CDR3 has 16 amino acids. V dropped 0 bases and J dropped 4; count of bases not matched to a gene: 5. The germline V gene encodes CDR1 SGDLS and CDR2 YYNGEE. DNA of the CDR3: TGTGCCAGCAGCGTAGACGAGCGGGGGGGCGCAGATACGCAGTATTTT. Amino acid sequence: CASSVDERGGADTQYF.

The genes are TRBV5-4 and TRBJ1-4; TRBD1 matches 9 bases. CDR1 is SGHNT, CDR2 YYREEE, per germline (reference sequence). With 9 bases clipped from V and 5 bases from J, the junction kept 5 bases outside the gene matches. The CDR3 covers 13 residues. CDR3 sequence: CATTGTGNEKLFF. Here the CDR3 DNA reads TGTGCCACTACCGGGACAGGGAATGAAAAACTGTTTTTT. The full variable domain, its missing parts supplied by reference TRBV5-4 and TRBJ1-4, is ETGVTQSPTHLIKTRGQQVTLRCSSQSGHNTVSWYQQALGQGPQFIFQYYREEENGRGNFPPRFSGLQFPNYSSELNVNALELDDSALYLCATTGTGNEKLFFGSGTQLSVL.

This clone was recorded once. This chain links TRBV30 with TRBJ1-1, with a possible D match to TRBD1 (6 bases). Germline loops: CDR1 GTSNPN, CDR2 SVGIG (reference sequence). The germline V and J ends were trimmed by 2 bases and 11 bases, with 15 bases remaining between them. The CDR3 has 12 amino acids. In nucleotides, the CDR3 is TGTGCCTGGAGTCGAGGGGGGGTGAGGGCTTTCTTT. The encoded protein is CAWSRGGVRAFF.

The gene calls are TRBV18 and TRBJ1-2; 8 nucleotides agree with TRBD1. V shed 6 bases, J shed 5 bases, and the junction held 11 bases outside the gene matches. The CDR3 is 15 amino acids. Germline V gives CDR1 KGHSH, CDR2 LQKENI. The DNA for the CDR3 is TGTGCCAGCTCGCTCATGGACAGGGTAGGATATGGCTACACCTTC. Amino acids: CASSLMDRVGYGYTF.

V is TRBV30 and J is TRBJ1-5; 7 positions match TRBD1. There are 17 residues in the CDR3. Germline-derived CDR1 and CDR2 are GTSNPN and SVGIG (reference sequence). J lost 1 base, V lost 0 bases, and 9 bases had no gene match. CDR3 bases: TGTGCCTGGAGTGTCCGGACAGGTCTTGGGAGCAATCAGCCCCAGCATTTT. Its translation is CAWSVRTGLGSNQPQHF.

V gene TRBV15 combines with J gene TRBJ2-4; no clear D gene. The CDR3 has 13 amino acids. V dropped 5 bases and J dropped 7 bases, with 12 bases sitting between them. Germline V gene lookup returns CDR1 LNHNV and CDR2 YYDKDF (reference sequence). DNA for the CDR3: TGTGCCACCAGCCCTTTGGGCGTCAACATTCAGTACTTC. Encoded protein: CATSPLGVNIQYF.

This clone was observed a single time. The CDR3 loop reads CASSQSARPRLAGEGGRYEQYF. As DNA, the CDR3 is TGTGCCAGCAGCCAATCGGCCCGGCCCAGACTAGCGGGGGAGGGTGGTCGCTACGAGCAGTACTTC. This rearrangement joins TRBV4-2 to TRBJ2-7; 12 bases match TRBD2. Germline-derived CDR1 and CDR2 are LGHNA and YNFKEQ. The length of the CDR3 is 22 residues. J was trimmed by 3 bases and V by 2 bases; bases with no gene match: 23.

Only one count was recorded for this clone. CDR3: CASSGPGTSGRNIQYF. The CDR3 nucleotides read TGTGCCAGCAGTGGGCCCGGGACTAGCGGGAGAAACATTCAGTACTTC. The gene calls are TRBV2 and TRBJ2-4; TRBD2 agrees at 14 bases. V was pared by 4 bases and J by 6 bases, with 5 bases of the junction left unmatched. Germline CDR1 is SNHLY and CDR2 is FYNNEI. The CDR3 extends over 16 amino acids.

V usage is TRBV6-4 and J usage is TRBJ2-5; D gene uncertain. The CDR3 contains 11 residues. V was pared by 6 bases and J by 1 base, with 3 bases between. Germline V gene lookup returns CDR1 MRHNA and CDR2 SNTAGT. CDR3 nucleotide sequence: TGTGCCAGCAGGGCCCAAGAGACCCAGTACTTC. Encoded protein: CASRAQETQYF.

This sequence joins TRBV4-1 and TRBJ2-1; 8 bases fit TRBD1. Germline V gives CDR1 MGHRA, CDR2 YSYEKL. V dropped 4 bases and J dropped 0; count of bases not matched to a gene: 2. The CDR3 consists of 15 residues. The DNA of the CDR3 is TGCGCCAGCAGCCCGGGGACAGGCTCCTACAATGAGCAGTTCTTC. Translating gives CASSPGTGSYNEQFF.

This chain uses TRBV29-1 with TRBJ1-2; 7 nucleotides agree with TRBD1. V was pared by 5 bases and J by 3 bases, with 6 bases of the junction left unmatched. This CDR3 spans 13 amino acids. Germline assignment: CDR1 SQVTM and CDR2 ANQGSEA. CDR3 region: CSVSRQGYYGYTF. The CDR3 coding sequence is TGCAGCGTTAGTAGACAGGGCTACTATGGCTACACCTTC. Full variable domain (outside the CDR3, taken from reference TRBV29-1 and TRBJ1-2): SAVISQKPSRDICQRGTSLTIQCQVDSQVTMMFWYRQQPGQSLTLIATANQGSEATYESGFVIDKFPISRPNLTFSTLTVSNMSPEDSSIYLCSVSRQGYYGYTFGSGTRLTVV.

The chain uses TRBV7-2 and TRBJ1-2; 9 bases are a match to TRBD1. CDR3 length: 14 residues. Germline lookup yields CDR1 SGHTA and CDR2 FQGNSA. Germline trimming cut 6 bases from V and 4 bases from J; bases unmatched to any gene: 6. CDR3 residues: CASSSDRGPYGYTF. The CDR3 nucleotides read TGTGCCAGCAGTTCGGACAGGGGACCCTATGGCTACACCTTC.

V usage is TRBV28 and J usage is TRBJ2-7, with D unresolved. V lost 2 bases to trimming and J lost 4 bases, with 6 bases between them. This CDR3 has 12 residues. The V gene's germline CDR1 is MDHEN and CDR2 SYDVKM. CDR3 residues: CASSLVEYEQYF. The CDR3 DNA follows: TGTGCCAGCAGTTTAGTAGAGTACGAGCAGTACTTC.

This clone was found once. The V call is TRBV28, the J call TRBJ1-5; TRBD1 matches at 7 bases. V shed 5 bases, J shed 7 bases, and the junction held 11 bases outside the gene matches. This CDR3 has 15 amino acids. CDR1 is MDHEN, CDR2 SYDVKM, per germline. For the CDR3, the DNA is TGTGCCAGCAGTGAATACAGGGGAACGAGACAGCCCCAGCATTTT. This translates into CASSEYRGTRQPQHF. The complete variable domain, with remaining parts taken from reference TRBV28 and TRBJ1-5, reads DVKVTQSSRYLVKRTGEKVFLECVQDMDHENMFWYRQDPGLGLRLIYFSYDVKMKEKGDIPEGYSVSREKKERFSLILESASTNQTSMYLCASSEYRGTRQPQHFGDGTRLSIL.

The chain joins TRBV6-5 to TRBJ2-3; 7 bases match TRBD2. The V segment lost 8 bases and the J segment 3 bases; nucleotides outside the gene matches: 8. From germline, CDR1 is MNHEY and CDR2 SVGAGI. The CDR3 sequence is 14 residues long. The CDR3 nucleotides read TGTGCCAGCTTTGGGGGGGGGAGGACAGATACGCAGTATTTT. This gives the protein CASFGGGRTDTQYF.

The rearrangement links TRBV30 to TRBJ2-1, with 8 nucleotides matching TRBD1. Germline loops: CDR1 GTSNPN, CDR2 SVGIG (reference sequence). The CDR3 has 14 amino acids. The V segment lost 4 bases and the J segment 7 bases; nucleotides outside the gene matches: 9. As DNA, the CDR3 is TGTGCCTGGAATCGGAACAGGGGGGAAAATGAGCAGTTCTTC. Translated, it gives CAWNRNRGENEQFF.

The chain is built from TRBV7-9 and TRBJ2-1; 8 nucleotides agree with TRBD2. Germline values: CDR1 SEHNR, CDR2 FQNEAQ (reference sequence). V dropped 4 bases and J dropped 4; count of bases not matched to a gene: 6. The CDR3 is made up of 15 amino acids. The CDR3 reads CASSSGLGMYNEQFF. The CDR3, as DNA: TGTGCCAGCAGCTCGGGACTAGGGATGTACAATGAGCAGTTCTTC.

This clone was picked up one time. This sample also contains other DNA sequences that code for the same CDR3. V is TRBV30 and J is TRBJ2-5; 11 bases line up with TRBD2. The CDR3 has 14 amino acids. In germline, CDR1 is GTSNPN, CDR2 SVGIG (reference sequence). J was trimmed by 1 base and V by 3 bases; bases with no gene match: 1. The CDR3 sequence: CAWRLAGAQETQYF. The CDR3, as DNA: TGTGCCTGGAGACTAGCGGGGGCCCAAGAGACCCAGTACTTC.

J is TRBJ1-4 and V is TRBV11-3; 11 positions agree with TRBD1. CDR1 is SGHNT, CDR2 YENEEA, per germline. This CDR3 has 17 residues. Trimming at V came to 3 bases and at J to 5 bases, leaving 8 bases not matched to a gene. CDR3 bases: TGTGCCAGCAGCTTCCTCCCAGGACAGGGGGCGAATGAAAAACTGTTTTTT. Translation: CASSFLPGQGANEKLFF.

This chain links TRBV18 with TRBJ1-6; D is ambiguous. V was clipped by 4 bases and J by 8 bases, with 12 bases between them. The V gene's germline CDR1 is KGHSH and CDR2 LQKENI. The CDR3 contains 14 residues. For the CDR3, the DNA is TGTGCCAGCTCACTGCAAGAGGCCCATTCACCCCTCCACTTT. It encodes CASSLQEAHSPLHF.

This rearrangement joins TRBV2 to TRBJ2-2, with 8 bases fitting TRBD2. V gave up 5 bases and J gave up 0 bases; unmatched junction bases: 2. The CDR3 runs 15 residues. CDR1 SNHLY and CDR2 FYNNEI come from the germline V gene. CDR3 in amino acids: CASSRAGANTGELFF. CDR3 nucleotides: TGTGCCAGCAGTAGAGCGGGGGCGAACACCGGGGAGCTGTTTTTT.

The chain carries TRBV5-1 and TRBJ1-1; D perhaps matches TRBD1 (5 bases). The germline V gene encodes CDR1 SGHRS and CDR2 YFSETQ. V lost 2 bases and J 1 base, leaving 18 bases between the germline ends. The CDR3 extends over 17 amino acids. CDR3: CASSLFGGMVANTEAFF. The CDR3 region has the DNA TGCGCCAGCAGCTTATTCGGGGGGATGGTGGCGAACACTGAAGCTTTCTTT.

The chain employs TRBV21-1 and TRBJ1-2. TRBV21-1 is annotated as a pseudogene. CDR3 size: 17 residues. The CDR3 nucleotides read TGTGCCAGCAGCAAACCCTACGACGTCGGCGGTAAAGGCGGCTACACCTTC. Translated, it gives CASSKPYDVGGKGGYTF.

V is TRBV5-6 and J is TRBJ1-2; 8 bases are a match to TRBD1. The CDR3 contains 14 residues. Germline trimming cut 3 bases from V and 6 bases from J; bases unmatched to any gene: 7. Germline CDR1 reads SGHDT; CDR2 reads YYEEEE. The CDR3 coding sequence is TGTGCCAGCAGCTCACTGACAGGGGTCCATGGCTACACCTTC. Translated: CASSSLTGVHGYTF.

The chain employs TRBV15 and TRBJ2-1; 9 bases agree with TRBD1. Germline CDR1 is LNHNV and CDR2 is YYDKDF (reference sequence). The CDR3 covers 14 residues. V lost 5 bases and J lost 7; bases outside the gene matches: 6. In DNA, the CDR3 is TGTGCCACCAGCTCGAGACAGGGGGAGAATGAGCAGTTCTTC. Translation gives CATSSRQGENEQFF.

The chain combines TRBV10-3 with TRBJ1-2, with TRBD1 matching over 10 bases. V was pared by 6 bases and J by 8 bases, with 12 bases of the junction left unmatched. Per the germline V gene, CDR1 is ENHRY and CDR2 is SYGVKD. The CDR3 runs 15 residues. CDR3 sequence: CAIRNGTGASGGYTF. The CDR3, as DNA: TGTGCCATCAGAAACGGGACAGGGGCGTCGGGGGGCTACACCTTC.

The rearrangement joins TRBV6-6 to TRBJ1-2, with 10 bases aligning to TRBD1. J was trimmed by 7 bases and V by 2 bases; bases with no gene match: 1. The CDR3 is 13 amino acids. The germline V gene encodes CDR1 MNHNY and CDR2 SVGAGI (reference sequence). The CDR3 DNA reads as TGTGCCAGCAGTTACGGGACAGGGGCTGGCTACACCTTC. This encodes CASSYGTGAGYTF.

In nucleotides, the CDR3 is TGTGCCAGCAGTATTAGACAGGGGGCCGAAGAGACCCAGTACTTC. It codes for CASSIRQGAEETQYF. The genes are TRBV7-9 and TRBJ2-5; TRBD1 agrees at 10 bases. The CDR3 consists of 15 residues. Germline trimming cut 6 bases from V and 3 bases from J; bases unmatched to any gene: 7. Germline CDR1 reads SEHNR; CDR2 reads FQNEAQ (reference sequence).